These T cell receptor beta chains were read from a single sample in a study of cytomegalovirus exposure and HLA in healthy donors. The protocol was immunoSEQ multiplex PCR, while the TCRdb copy is restricted to in-frame clones and leaves out a portion. The sample contains approximately 200,000 clones, roughly three quarters of which appear only once. The specimen was PBMCs. These receptor sequences come from a woman in her late teens or twenties in good health and CMV-seronegative. The conserved cysteine and the conserved F or W are not part of the CDR3 here. The D gene is left open where the match is weak.

V gene: TRBV7-3
D gene: TRBD2
CDR3 protein: ASSVTGTSGGAGGELF

V gene: TRBV11-1
D gene: TRBD1
CDR3 protein: ASSRQGQYNEQF

V gene: TRBV27
D gene: TRBD1
CDR3 protein: ASSFGTGLDHSPLH

V gene: TRBV6-5
D gene: -
CDR3 protein: ASSLGGVVNEQF

V gene: TRBV7-9
D gene: -
CDR3 protein: ASSLGNEQF

V gene: TRBV2
D gene: -
CDR3 protein: ASRTGGTSTDTQY

V gene: TRBV18
D gene: -
CDR3 protein: ASSPTVNDQPQH

V gene: TRBV5-1
D gene: -
CDR3 protein: ASSLERVQETQY

V gene: TRBV7-8
D gene: -
CDR3 protein: ASSNRTAQRPQY

V gene: TRBV7-2
D gene: -
CDR3 protein: ASSPQGTNTEAF

V gene: TRBV2
D gene: TRBD2
CDR3 protein: ASSSSGVTDTQY

V gene: TRBV19
D gene: -
CDR3 protein: ASSRGEDTQY

V gene: TRBV10-3
D gene: TRBD1
CDR3 protein: ASSGTGGDYFQETQY

V gene: TRBV28
D gene: -
CDR3 protein: ASSSLGLSSGNTIY

V gene: TRBV11-2
D gene: -
CDR3 protein: ASSFDINYEKLF

V gene: TRBV18
D gene: -
CDR3 protein: ASSGQRDEKLF

V gene: TRBV9
D gene: TRBD2
CDR3 protein: ASSGLALNTGELF

V gene: TRBV18
D gene: -
CDR3 protein: ASSLKTDTTNEKLF

V gene: TRBV7-9
D gene: -
CDR3 protein: SSSLAPGSYEQY

V gene: TRBV5-6
D gene: -
CDR3 protein: ASSLAGSSYNEQF

V gene: TRBV19
D gene: -
CDR3 protein: ASTESGRFDTEAF

V gene: TRBV29-1
D gene: TRBD1
CDR3 protein: SVGTGGTYEQY

V gene: TRBV19
D gene: -
CDR3 protein: ASSGTGLNTEAF

V gene: TRBV19
D gene: TRBD1
CDR3 protein: ASSPEDRATYEQY

V gene: TRBV19
D gene: -
CDR3 protein: ASQKRGEANYGYT

V gene: TRBV4-1
D gene: -
CDR3 protein: ASSQGGLGGNTIY

V gene: TRBV7-3
D gene: TRBD1
CDR3 protein: ASSSIRGRDTEAF

V gene: TRBV9
D gene: -
CDR3 protein: ASSGTGYSGNTIY

V gene: TRBV27
D gene: -
CDR3 protein: ASSPPGVGGTEAF

V gene: TRBV13
D gene: TRBD1
CDR3 protein: ASSLVRGQLKSHEQY

V gene: TRBV27
D gene: TRBD1
CDR3 protein: ASSFSGGYSNQPQH

V gene: TRBV19
D gene: TRBD2
CDR3 protein: ASSGPGLAGDEQY

V gene: TRBV6-1
D gene: TRBD1
CDR3 protein: ASSGTGGNTEAF

V gene: TRBV23-1
D gene: -
CDR3 protein: ASRHPLRVGKEKLF

V gene: TRBV6-5
D gene: -
CDR3 protein: ASKRPGDTDTQY

V gene: TRBV14
D gene: TRBD1
CDR3 protein: ASSQEGCSGGKVETQY

V gene: TRBV29-1
D gene: -
CDR3 protein: SVESPPRQAYNEQF

V gene: TRBV5-4
D gene: -
CDR3 protein: ASSLWQGYGYT

V gene: TRBV9
D gene: -
CDR3 protein: ASSGSWGVGNEQY

V gene: TRBV5-4
D gene: TRBD1
CDR3 protein: ASSLGQGAWNEQF

V gene: TRBV19
D gene: TRBD1
CDR3 protein: ATLDRGRQETQY

V gene: TRBV7-9
D gene: -
CDR3 protein: ASSLARYEQY

V gene: TRBV5-1
D gene: TRBD1
CDR3 protein: ASSSTGDYGYT

V gene: TRBV11-2
D gene: TRBD1
CDR3 protein: ASSFGQGGSPLH

V gene: TRBV6-1
D gene: TRBD2
CDR3 protein: ASGPTSGSYEQY

V gene: TRBV28
D gene: -
CDR3 protein: ASSGRNNQPQH

V gene: TRBV27
D gene: TRBD2
CDR3 protein: ASGTTQETQY

V gene: TRBV7-9
D gene: TRBD1
CDR3 protein: ASSPQGPSEKLF

V gene: TRBV5-1
D gene: TRBD1
CDR3 protein: ASSLAGTGQF

V gene: TRBV6-1
D gene: TRBD2
CDR3 protein: ASYGLAGDPYEQY

V gene: TRBV30
D gene: TRBD2
CDR3 protein: AWRRSGGRETQY

V gene: TRBV9
D gene: -
CDR3 protein: ASSAEGGLGDYT

V gene: TRBV28
D gene: TRBD1
CDR3 protein: ASSGDSSYEQY

V gene: TRBV9
D gene: TRBD2
CDR3 protein: ASSVDGGSASYEQY